The clone carrying this T cell receptor (beta chain) was recorded a few times. TCRalpha and TCRbeta libraries used 5'RACE with constant-segment primers and UMIs. TCRdb itself ran the 5' RACE reads through MiXCR, one entry per CDR3 protein. The profile shows about 350,000 distinct CDR3 sequences, 28% of them singletons. V shed 2 bases and J 1 base; nucleotides not matched to a gene: 10. The CDR3 is 19 residues long. Germline V gene lookup returns CDR1 MNHEY and CDR2 SVGEGT. These data come from a study of T-cell memory formation after mild COVID-19. The TCR was taken from an adult woman who had mild COVID-19 (a few samples of this study predate the infection). Cell type and time point are not known. Sequencing input: PBMCs or a T cell subset sorted from them (not recorded which). V is TRBV6-2 or TRBV6-3 and J is TRBJ2-6; 8 bases match TRBD1. The CDR3 nucleotides are TGTGCCAGCAGTTACCTGACAGGGGCCCTCTCATCTGGGGCCAACGTCCTGACTTTC. It translates to CASSYLTGALSSGANVLTF.